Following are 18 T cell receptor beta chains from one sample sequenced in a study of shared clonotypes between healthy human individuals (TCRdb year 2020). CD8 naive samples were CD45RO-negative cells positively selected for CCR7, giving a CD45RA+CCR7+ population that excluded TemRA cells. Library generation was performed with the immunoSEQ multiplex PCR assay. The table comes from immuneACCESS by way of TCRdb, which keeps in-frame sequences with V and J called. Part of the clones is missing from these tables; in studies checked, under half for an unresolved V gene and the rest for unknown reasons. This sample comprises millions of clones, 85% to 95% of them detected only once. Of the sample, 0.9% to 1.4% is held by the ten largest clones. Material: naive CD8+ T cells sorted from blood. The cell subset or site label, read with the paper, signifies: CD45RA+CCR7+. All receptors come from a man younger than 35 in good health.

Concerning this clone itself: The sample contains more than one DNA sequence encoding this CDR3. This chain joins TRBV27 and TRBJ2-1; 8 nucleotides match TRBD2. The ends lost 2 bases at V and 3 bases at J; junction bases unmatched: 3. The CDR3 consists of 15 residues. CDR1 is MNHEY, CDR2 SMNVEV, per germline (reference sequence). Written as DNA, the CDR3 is TGTGCCAGCAGTTTAACTAGCGGTTTCTACAATGAGCAGTTCTTC. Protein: CASSLTSGFYNEQFF.

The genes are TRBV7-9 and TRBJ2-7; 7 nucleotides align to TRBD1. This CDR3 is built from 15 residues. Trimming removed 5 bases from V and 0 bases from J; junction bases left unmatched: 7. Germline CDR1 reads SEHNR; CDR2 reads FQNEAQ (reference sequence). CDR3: CASSRGQASSYEQYF. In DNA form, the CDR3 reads TGTGCCAGCAGCCGAGGACAGGCCAGCTCCTACGAGCAGTACTTC.

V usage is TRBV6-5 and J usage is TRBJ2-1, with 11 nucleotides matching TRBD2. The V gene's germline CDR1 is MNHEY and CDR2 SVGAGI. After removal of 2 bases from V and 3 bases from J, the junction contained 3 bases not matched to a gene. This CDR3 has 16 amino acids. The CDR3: CASSYGTSGLYNEQFF. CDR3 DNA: TGTGCCAGCAGTTACGGGACTAGCGGCCTCTACAATGAGCAGTTCTTC.

The CDR3 sequence is CATSTRGLAGNTGELFF. The CDR3 nucleotides read TGTGCCACCAGCACCCGAGGACTAGCGGGGAACACCGGGGAGCTGTTTTTT. The J gene is TRBJ2-2, the V gene TRBV15; 11 bases align to TRBD2. Germline V gene lookup returns CDR1 LNHNV and CDR2 YYDKDF (reference sequence). J was trimmed by 1 base and V by 4 bases; bases with no gene match: 5. This CDR3 contains 17 residues.

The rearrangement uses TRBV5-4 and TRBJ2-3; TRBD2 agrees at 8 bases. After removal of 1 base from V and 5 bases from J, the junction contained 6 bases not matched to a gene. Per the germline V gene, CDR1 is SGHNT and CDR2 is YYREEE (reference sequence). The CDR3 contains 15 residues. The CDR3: CASSLTGLGVDTQYF. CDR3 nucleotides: TGTGCCAGCAGCTTGACGGGACTAGGGGTAGATACGCAGTATTTT.

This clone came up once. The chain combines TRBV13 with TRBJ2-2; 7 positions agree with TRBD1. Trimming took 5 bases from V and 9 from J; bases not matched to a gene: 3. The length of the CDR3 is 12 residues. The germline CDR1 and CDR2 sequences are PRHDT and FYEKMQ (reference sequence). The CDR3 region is CASSQGVRELFF. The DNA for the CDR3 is TGTGCCAGCAGCCAGGGGGTCCGGGAGCTGTTTTTT.

The CDR3 spells CASSSVRTLNTEAFF. CDR3 sequence (DNA): TGTGCCAGCAGCTCCGTGAGGACCTTGAACACTGAAGCTTTCTTT. The chain couples TRBV7-9 to TRBJ1-1; D is uncertain. Trimming removed 4 bases from V and 0 bases from J, with 12 bases in between. The CDR3 length is 15 residues. Germline CDR1 SEHNR, CDR2 FQNEAQ (reference sequence).

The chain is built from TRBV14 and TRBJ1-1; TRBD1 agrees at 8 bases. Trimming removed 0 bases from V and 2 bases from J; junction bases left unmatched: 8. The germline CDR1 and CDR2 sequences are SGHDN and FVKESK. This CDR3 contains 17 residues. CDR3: CASSQDWSQGANTEAFF. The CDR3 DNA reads TGTGCCAGCAGCCAAGATTGGAGCCAGGGGGCTAACACTGAAGCTTTCTTT.

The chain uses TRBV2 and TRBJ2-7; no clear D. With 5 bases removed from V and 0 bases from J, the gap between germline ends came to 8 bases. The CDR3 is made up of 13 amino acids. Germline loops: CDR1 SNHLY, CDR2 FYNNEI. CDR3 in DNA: TGTGCCAGCAGTTACAGCAACTCCTACGAGCAGTACTTC. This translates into CASSYSNSYEQYF.

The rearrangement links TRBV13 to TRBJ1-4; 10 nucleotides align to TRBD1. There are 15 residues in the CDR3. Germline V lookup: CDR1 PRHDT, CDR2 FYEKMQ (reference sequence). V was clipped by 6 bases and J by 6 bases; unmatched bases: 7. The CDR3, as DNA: TGTGCCAGCAGTCTCGGGGGGACAGGGGATGAAAAACTGTTTTTT. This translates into CASSLGGTGDEKLFF.

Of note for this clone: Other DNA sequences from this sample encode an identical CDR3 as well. This CDR3 reads CASSGPNTGELFF. The CDR3 nucleotides are TGTGCCAGCAGCGGCCCGAACACCGGGGAGCTGTTTTTT. The chain uses TRBV9 and TRBJ2-2; D is ambiguous. Germline loops: CDR1 SGDLS, CDR2 YYNGEE. The ends were cut back, 3 bases at V and 0 bases at J, with 3 bases in the middle. The CDR3 totals 13 residues.

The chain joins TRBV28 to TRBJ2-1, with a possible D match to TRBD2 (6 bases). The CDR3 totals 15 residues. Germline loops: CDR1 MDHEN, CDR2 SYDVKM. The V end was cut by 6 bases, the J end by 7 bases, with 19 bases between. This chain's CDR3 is CASSLEGLTWNEQFF. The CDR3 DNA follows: TGTGCCAGCAGCCTAGAGGGACTTACGTGGAATGAGCAGTTCTTC.

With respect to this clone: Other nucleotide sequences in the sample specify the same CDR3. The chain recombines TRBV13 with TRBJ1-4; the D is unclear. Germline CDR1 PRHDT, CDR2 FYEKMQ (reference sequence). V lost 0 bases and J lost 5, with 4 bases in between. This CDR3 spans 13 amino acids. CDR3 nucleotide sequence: TGTGCCAGCAGCTTAGGACCGAATGAAAAACTGTTTTTT. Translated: CASSLGPNEKLFF. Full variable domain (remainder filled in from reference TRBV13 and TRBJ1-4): AAGVIQSPRHLIKEKRETATLKCYPIPRHDTVYWYQQGPGQDPQFLISFYEKMQSDKGSIPDRFSAQQFSDYHSELNMSSLELGDSALYFCASSLGPNEKLFFGSGTQLSVL.

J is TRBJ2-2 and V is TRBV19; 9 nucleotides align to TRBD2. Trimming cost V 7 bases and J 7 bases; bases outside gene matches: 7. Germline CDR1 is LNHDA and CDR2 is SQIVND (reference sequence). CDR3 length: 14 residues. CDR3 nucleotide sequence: TGTGCCAGTATGGAGCGGGAGGTCCTCGGGGAGCTGTTTTTT. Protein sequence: CASMEREVLGELFF.

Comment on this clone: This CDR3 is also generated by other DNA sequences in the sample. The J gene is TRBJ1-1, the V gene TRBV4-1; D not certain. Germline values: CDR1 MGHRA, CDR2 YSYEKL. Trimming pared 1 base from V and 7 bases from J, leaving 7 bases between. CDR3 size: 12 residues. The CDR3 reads CASSQGAVEAFF. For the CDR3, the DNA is TGCGCCAGCAGCCAAGGAGCGGTTGAAGCTTTCTTT.

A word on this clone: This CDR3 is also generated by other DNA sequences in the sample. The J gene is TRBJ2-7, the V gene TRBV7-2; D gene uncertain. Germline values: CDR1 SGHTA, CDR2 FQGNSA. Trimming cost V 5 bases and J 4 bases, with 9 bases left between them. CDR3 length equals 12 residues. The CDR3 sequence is CASSPLAYEQYF. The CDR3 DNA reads TGTGCCAGCAGCCCCCTCGCGTACGAGCAGTACTTC.

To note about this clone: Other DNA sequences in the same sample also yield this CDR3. DNA for the CDR3: TGTGCCAGCAGTGAAGCCCACCTCAGCAATCAGCCCCAGCATTTT. Translation gives CASSEAHLSNQPQHF. The V gene is TRBV2, the J gene TRBJ1-5, with D hard to call. CDR1 SNHLY and CDR2 FYNNEI come from the germline V gene. Trimming took 0 bases from V and 1 from J, leaving 7 bases between them. This CDR3 has 15 amino acids.

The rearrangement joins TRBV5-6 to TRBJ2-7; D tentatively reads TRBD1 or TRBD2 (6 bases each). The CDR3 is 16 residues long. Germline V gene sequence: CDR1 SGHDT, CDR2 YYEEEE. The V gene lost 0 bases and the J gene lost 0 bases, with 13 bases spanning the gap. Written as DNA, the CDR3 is TGTGCCAGCAGCTTGGGGTCTACGGGGGCCTCCTACGAGCAGTACTTC. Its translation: CASSLGSTGASYEQYF. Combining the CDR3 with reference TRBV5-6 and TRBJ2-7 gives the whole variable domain DAGVTQSPTHLIKTRGQQVTLRCSPKSGHDTVSWYQQALGQGPQFIFQYYEEEERQRGNFPDRFSGHQFPNYSSELNVNALLLGDSALYLCASSLGSTGASYEQYFGPGTRLTVT.